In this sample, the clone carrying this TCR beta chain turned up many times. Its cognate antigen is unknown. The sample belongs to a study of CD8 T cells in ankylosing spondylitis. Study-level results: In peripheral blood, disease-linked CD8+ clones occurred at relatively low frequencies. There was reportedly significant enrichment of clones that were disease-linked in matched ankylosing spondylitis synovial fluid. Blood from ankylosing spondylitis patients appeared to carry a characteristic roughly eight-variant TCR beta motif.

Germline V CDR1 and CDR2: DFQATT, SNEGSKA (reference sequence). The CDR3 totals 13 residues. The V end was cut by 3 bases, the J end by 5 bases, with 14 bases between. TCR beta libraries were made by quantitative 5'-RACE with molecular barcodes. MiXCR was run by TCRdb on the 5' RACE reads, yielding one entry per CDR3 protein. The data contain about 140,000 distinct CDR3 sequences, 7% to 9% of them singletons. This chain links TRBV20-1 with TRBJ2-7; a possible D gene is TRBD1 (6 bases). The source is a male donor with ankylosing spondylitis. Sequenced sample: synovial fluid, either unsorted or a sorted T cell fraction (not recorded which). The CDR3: CSARDSISHEQYF. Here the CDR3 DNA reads TGCAGTGCTAGGGACAGCATTTCCCACGAGCAGTACTTC.